The 13 T cell receptor beta chains below were found in one sample sequenced in a study of OX40 agonist ivuxolimab in advanced cancers. Generated by immunoSEQ multiplex PCR, the TCRdb table keeps only in-frame clones and is missing some. The repertoire holds tens of thousands of clones, with around 84% as singletons. The specimen was CD4+ or CD8+ T cells sorted from blood, collected in a trial of the OX40 agonist ivuxolimab. These receptors all stem from an adult with an advanced solid tumor such as melanoma, head and neck, liver or kidney cancer.

The V call is TRBV6-5, the J call TRBJ2-3, with a possible D match to TRBD2 (6 bases). The CDR3 is 15 amino acids. Germline-derived CDR1 and CDR2 are MNHEY and SVGAGI. CDR3 coding DNA: TGTGCAAGCGGGCTGACCGGGACCGCCGCCGATACGCAGTATTTT. Its translation is CASGLTGTAADTQYF.

This clone appeared a single time. V is TRBV7-2 and J is TRBJ2-3; TRBD2 agrees at 12 bases. This CDR3 has 18 amino acids. Trimming at V came to 2 bases and at J to 2 bases, leaving 8 bases not matched to a gene. Germline V gene lookup returns CDR1 SGHTA and CDR2 FQGNSA. CDR3 DNA: TGTGCCAGCAGCTTAACGCTAGCGGGGGGGAGGGACACAGATACGCAGTATTTT. Amino acids: CASSLTLAGGRDTDTQYF.

This clone was picked up one time. The V call is TRBV5-4, the J call TRBJ2-4; D is tentatively TRBD1 or TRBD2 (5 bases each). V was shortened by 0 bases and J by 11 bases, with 15 bases between the two germline ends. The CDR3 spans 14 residues. Germline V CDR1 and CDR2: SGHNT, YYREEE (reference sequence). CDR3 coding DNA: TGTGCCAGCAGCTTGGCAGGGACCGAAAATCTTCAGTACTTC. It specifies CASSLAGTENLQYF.

V and J are TRBV10-3 and TRBJ1-2; no clear D. The germline V and J ends were trimmed by 3 bases and 5 bases, with 7 bases remaining between them. The CDR3 is made up of 12 amino acids. CDR1 and CDR2 from the germline V gene are ENHRY and SYGVKD. This CDR3 is CAISEDGYGYTF. DNA of the CDR3: TGTGCCATCAGTGAAGACGGATATGGCTACACCTTC.

This clone was counted once. The chain uses TRBV6-6 and TRBJ2-3; D gene ambiguous. The CDR3 covers 14 residues. Germline V gene lookup returns CDR1 MNHNY and CDR2 SVGAGI (reference sequence). Trimming left V 2 bases short and J 1 base short, with 7 bases between. The CDR3 DNA follows: TGTGCCAGCAGTTACGATTGGGGCACAGATACGCAGTATTTT. This translates into CASSYDWGTDTQYF.

The chain is built from TRBV5-1 and TRBJ2-1; TRBD2 agrees at 11 bases. The V and J ends lost 4 bases and 0 bases, in that order; junction bases with no gene match: 15. The CDR3 sequence is 20 residues long. The germline gives CDR1 SGHRS, CDR2 YFSETQ. CDR3 coding DNA: TGCGCCAGCAGCACTGGGACTAGCGGAAACCTAAGGAGCTCCTACAATGAGCAGTTCTTC. Residues: CASSTGTSGNLRSSYNEQFF.

This sequence joins TRBV5-6 and TRBJ2-1, with D perhaps TRBD2 (5 bases). V shed 3 bases and J shed 5 bases, with 21 bases lying between them. The germline CDR1 and CDR2 sequences are SGHDT and YYEEEE. The CDR3 contains 17 residues. The CDR3 loop is CASSSILERHGNNEQFF. DNA for the CDR3: TGTGCCAGCAGCTCCATCTTAGAGCGGCACGGGAACAATGAGCAGTTCTTC.

This clone was detected only once. The chain couples TRBV10-3 to TRBJ2-4, with D perhaps TRBD1 (6 bases). The CDR3 is 17 amino acids. CDR1 ENHRY and CDR2 SYGVKD come from the germline V gene. V dropped 0 bases and J dropped 1 base, with 13 bases sitting between them. The CDR3 loop reads CAISESAGAVAKNIQYF. The CDR3 DNA reads as TGTGCCATCAGTGAGTCGGCAGGGGCCGTGGCCAAAAACATTCAGTACTTC.

This chain uses TRBV5-1 with TRBJ2-5; TRBD1 is a possible D gene (6 bases). Germline V gene sequence: CDR1 SGHRS, CDR2 YFSETQ. The CDR3 runs 15 residues. Trimming left V 2 bases short and J 2 bases short, with 13 bases between. In DNA form, the CDR3 reads TGCGCCAGCAGCTTAGGTTCAGGGGTACAAGAGACCCAGTACTTC. This sequence encodes CASSLGSGVQETQYF.

The genes are TRBV27 and TRBJ2-7; D remains ambiguous. V gave up 5 bases and J gave up 7 bases, with 12 bases separating them. The CDR3 is 12 residues long. Per germline, CDR1 MNHEY and CDR2 SMNVEV (reference sequence). CDR3 DNA: TGTGCCAGCAGTCGTCCCAATGGGGAGCAGTACTTC. Translated: CASSRPNGEQYF.

The chain uses TRBV7-9 and TRBJ2-3, with D possibly matching TRBD2 (5 bases). Trimming took off 8 bases at V and 3 bases at J, with 15 bases between the two ends. This CDR3 is built from 14 residues. Germline-derived CDR1 and CDR2 are SEHNR and FQNEAQ (reference sequence). The CDR3 sequence is CASGLGGVTDTQYF. CDR3 sequence (DNA): TGTGCCAGCGGTTTAGGAGGCGTAACAGATACGCAGTATTTT.

V usage is TRBV6-5 and J usage is TRBJ1-2, with TRBD1 identical over 7 bases. Germline V gene lookup returns CDR1 MNHEY and CDR2 SVGAGI. Losses at the gene ends were 8 bases for V and 0 bases for J; bases not matched to a gene: 9. This CDR3 contains 15 residues. The CDR3 loop is CASRRGTEANYGYTF. CDR3 nucleotides: TGTGCCAGCCGACGGGGGACAGAAGCTAACTATGGCTACACCTTC.

The V gene is TRBV6-5, the J gene TRBJ2-7; possible D gene TRBD1, 6 bases. V was cut by 7 bases and J by 0 bases, with 7 bases left in between. The V gene's germline CDR1 is MNHEY and CDR2 SVGAGI. The CDR3 sequence is 12 residues long. For the CDR3, the DNA is TGTGCCAGCAAGGACAGCTCCTACGAGCAGTACTTC. Its translation: CASKDSSYEQYF.